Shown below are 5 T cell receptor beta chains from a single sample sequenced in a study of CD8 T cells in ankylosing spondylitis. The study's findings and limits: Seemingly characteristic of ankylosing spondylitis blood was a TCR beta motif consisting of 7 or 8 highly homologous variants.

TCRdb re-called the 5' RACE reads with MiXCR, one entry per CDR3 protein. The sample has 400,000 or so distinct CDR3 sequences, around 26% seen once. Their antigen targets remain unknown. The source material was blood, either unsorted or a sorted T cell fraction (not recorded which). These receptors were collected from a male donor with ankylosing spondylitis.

The CDR3 reads CASSQTRNTGELFF. DNA for the CDR3: TGTGCCAGCAGTCAAACACGAAACACCGGGGAGCTGTTTTTT. The rearrangement uses TRBV6-1 and TRBJ2-2; unclear D gene. The CDR3 consists of 14 residues. V gave up 5 bases and J gave up 2 bases, with 9 bases separating them. From germline, CDR1 is MNHNS and CDR2 SASEGT.

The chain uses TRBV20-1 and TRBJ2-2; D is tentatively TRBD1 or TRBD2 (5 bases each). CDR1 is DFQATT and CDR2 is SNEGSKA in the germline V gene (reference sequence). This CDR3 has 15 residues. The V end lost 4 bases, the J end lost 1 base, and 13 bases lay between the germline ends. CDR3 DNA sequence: TGCAGTGCTACACGGGGACCGAGGAACACCGGGGAGCTGTTTTTT. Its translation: CSATRGPRNTGELFF.

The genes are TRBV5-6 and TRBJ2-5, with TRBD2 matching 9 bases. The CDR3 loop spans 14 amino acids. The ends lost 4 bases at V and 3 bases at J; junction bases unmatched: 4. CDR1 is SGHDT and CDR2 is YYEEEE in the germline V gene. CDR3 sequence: CASSTLAGEETQYF. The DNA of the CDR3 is TGTGCCAGCAGCACCTTAGCGGGAGAAGAGACCCAGTACTTC.

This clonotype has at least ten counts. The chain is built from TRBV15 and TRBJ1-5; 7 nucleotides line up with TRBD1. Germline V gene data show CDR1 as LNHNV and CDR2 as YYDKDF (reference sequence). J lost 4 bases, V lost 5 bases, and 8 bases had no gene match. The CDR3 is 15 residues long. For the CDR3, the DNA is TGTGCCACCAGCTTAGACAGGGCTCCGAATCAGCCCCAGCATTTT. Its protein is CATSLDRAPNQPQHF.

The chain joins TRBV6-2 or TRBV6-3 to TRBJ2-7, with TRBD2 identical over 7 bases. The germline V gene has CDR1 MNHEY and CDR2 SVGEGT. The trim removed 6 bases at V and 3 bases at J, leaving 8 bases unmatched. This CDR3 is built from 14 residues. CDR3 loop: CASSPAGDLYEQYF. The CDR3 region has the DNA TGTGCCAGCAGCCCCGCGGGGGACCTCTACGAGCAGTACTTC.